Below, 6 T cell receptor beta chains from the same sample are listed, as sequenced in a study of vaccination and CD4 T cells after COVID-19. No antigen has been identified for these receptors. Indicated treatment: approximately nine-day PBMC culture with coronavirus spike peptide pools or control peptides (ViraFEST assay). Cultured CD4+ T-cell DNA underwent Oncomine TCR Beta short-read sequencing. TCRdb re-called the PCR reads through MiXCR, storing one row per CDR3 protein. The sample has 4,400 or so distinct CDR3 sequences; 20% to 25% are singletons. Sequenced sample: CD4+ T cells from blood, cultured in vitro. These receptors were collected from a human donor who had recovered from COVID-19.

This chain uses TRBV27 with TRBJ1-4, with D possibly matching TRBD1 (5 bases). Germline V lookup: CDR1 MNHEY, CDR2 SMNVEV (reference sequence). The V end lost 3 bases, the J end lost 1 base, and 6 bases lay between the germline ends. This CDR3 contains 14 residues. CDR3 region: CASSLRGTNEKLFF. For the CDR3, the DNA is TGTGCCAGCAGTTTGAGGGGAACTAATGAAAAACTGTTTTTT. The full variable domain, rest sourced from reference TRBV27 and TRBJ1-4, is EAQVTQNPRYLITVTGKKLTVTCSQNMNHEYMSWYRQDPGLGLRQIYYSMNVEVTDKGDVPEGYKVSRKEKRNFPLILESPSPNQTSLYFCASSLRGTNEKLFFGSGTQLSVL.

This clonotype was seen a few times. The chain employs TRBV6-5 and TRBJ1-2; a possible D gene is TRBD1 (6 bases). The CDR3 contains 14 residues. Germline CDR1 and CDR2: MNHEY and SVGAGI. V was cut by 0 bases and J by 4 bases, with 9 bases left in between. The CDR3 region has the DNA TGTGCCAGCAGTTACTCGAGAGGGGGCTATGGCTACACCTTC. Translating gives CASSYSRGGYGYTF.

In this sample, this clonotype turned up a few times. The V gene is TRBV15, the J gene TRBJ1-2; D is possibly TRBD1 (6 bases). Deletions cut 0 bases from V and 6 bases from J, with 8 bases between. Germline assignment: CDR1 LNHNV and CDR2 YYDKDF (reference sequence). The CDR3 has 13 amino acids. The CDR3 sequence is CATSRDYRDGYTF. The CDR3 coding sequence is TGTGCCACCAGCAGAGATTACAGGGATGGCTACACCTTC. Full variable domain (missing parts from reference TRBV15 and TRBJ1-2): DAMVIQNPRYQVTQFGKPVTLSCSQTLNHNVMYWYQQKSSQAPKLLFHYYDKDFNNEADTPDNFQSRRPNTSFCFLDIRSPGLGDTAMYLCATSRDYRDGYTFGSGTRLTVV.

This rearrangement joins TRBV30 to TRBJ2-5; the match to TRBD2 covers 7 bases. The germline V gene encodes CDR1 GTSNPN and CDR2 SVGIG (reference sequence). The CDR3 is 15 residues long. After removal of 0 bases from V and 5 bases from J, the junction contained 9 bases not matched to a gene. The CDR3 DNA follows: TGTGCCTGGAGTGTTGGGGCGGGGGTGAAGGAGACCCAGTACTTC. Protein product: CAWSVGAGVKETQYF.

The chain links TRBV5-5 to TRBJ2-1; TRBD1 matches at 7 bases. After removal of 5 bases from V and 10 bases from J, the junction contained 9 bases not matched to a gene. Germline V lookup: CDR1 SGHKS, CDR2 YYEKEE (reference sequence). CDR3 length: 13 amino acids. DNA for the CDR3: TGTGCCAGCAGTTGGGACAGCCAGTTAGAGCAGTTCTTC. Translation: CASSWDSQLEQFF.

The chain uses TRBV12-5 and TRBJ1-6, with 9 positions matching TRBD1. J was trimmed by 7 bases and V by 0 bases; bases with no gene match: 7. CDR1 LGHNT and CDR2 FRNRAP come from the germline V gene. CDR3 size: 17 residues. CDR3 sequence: CASGLVIGDRENSPLHF. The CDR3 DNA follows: TGTGCTAGTGGTTTGGTAATTGGGGACAGGGAAAATTCACCCCTCCACTTT.